This TCR beta chain was identified during a study of T cell responses to AZD1222 COVID-19 vaccine. Turning to this clone: The antigen remains unidentified.

Overall study results and limits: As reported, nearly half of all spike-specific TCRs target variant regions that are unmutated. Clonal diversity was possibly underestimated; the donors were predominantly white British and more often female. Mapped onto spike, vaccine-associated CD4 TCRs spanned it and were dominant at 160-218 and 743-854.

CDR1 and CDR2 from the germline V gene are GTSNPN and SVGIG (reference sequence). This CDR3 is built from 15 residues. J gave up 0 bases and V 2 bases, and 1 base lay outside the gene matches. TCRdb's copy holds only in-frame clones and misses some; the assay was immunoSEQ multiplex PCR. The data show 180,000 or so clones, with under 95% seen just once and approximately 1.2% held by the top ten. Specimen: peripheral blood, collected 28 days after the second AZD1222 dose. The chain combines TRBV30 with TRBJ1-6; 7 bases fit TRBD1. This sequence originates from an adult who received the AZD1222 COVID-19 vaccine. CDR3 coding DNA: TGTGCCTGGAGTCCAGGGGGCTCCTATAATTCACCCCTCCACTTT. It translates to CAWSPGGSYNSPLHF.